Listed below are T cell receptor beta chains from one sample, sequenced in a study of blood T cell repertoires in COVID-19. Some clones are missing from TCRdb's copy, which holds only in-frame ones; the method was immunoSEQ multiplex PCR. The sample records roughly 180,000 clones, 82% being singletons. The sequencing input was PBMCs or T cells enriched from blood (not recorded which). Receptor source: a man aged 45 to 65 who had recovered from COVID-19. Each CDR3 is given with its conserved first and last residue. The D gene is left open where the match is weak. A clone size is listed for some rows: how often the clone was seen (once, few, many), or a class if it is expanded.

.,TRBV3-1/TRBV3-2,TRBJ2-1,TRBD2,TGTGCCAGCAGCCAAGATAGGAGCGGGGGGCAGTTCTTC,CASSQDRSGGQFF
.,TRBV27,TRBJ1-2,.,TGTGCCAGCAGACGGGAGATGGGGGAGGGCTACACCTTC,CASRREMGEGYTF
.,TRBV2,TRBJ1-6,TRBD1,TGTGCCAGCACCCTTTGGGACAGTAATTCACCCCTCCACTTT,CASTLWDSNSPLHF
.,TRBV30,TRBJ1-2,.,TGTGCCTGGAGTGCATCCAATAGGGGAGGCTACACCTTC,CAWSASNRGGYTF
.,TRBV5-1,TRBJ2-7,TRBD1,TGCGCCAGCAGCAGCAACAGGGGCGAGCAGTACTTC,CASSSNRGEQYF
.,TRBV18,TRBJ2-7,.,TGTGCCAGCTCACCAGAGGAATACTACGAGCAGTACTTC,CASSPEEYYEQYF
once,TRBV9,TRBJ2-7,TRBD2,TGTGCCAGCAGCAAATCCAGTAGCGGGGGAACCTACGAGCAGTACTTC,CASSKSSSGGTYEQYF
few,TRBV5-5,TRBJ2-2,.,TGTGCCAGCAGCGATTATCCGGGACAGAACACCGGGGAGCTGTTTTTT,CASSDYPGQNTGELFF
.,TRBV4-2,TRBJ2-3,.,TGTGCCAGCAGCCAAGGTCAAGTTTCTAGCGACCTAGATACGCAGTATTTT,CASSQGQVSSDLDTQYF
.,TRBV7-2,TRBJ1-1,.,TGTGCCAGCAGCTCGACAAAGCCGGGGAACGAAGCTTTCTTT,CASSSTKPGNEAFF
.,TRBV6-1,TRBJ2-1,.,TGTGCCAGCAGTGAAAACAGGAGTCCCGGTGAGCAGTTCTTC,CASSENRSPGEQFF
.,TRBV5-1,TRBJ2-7,.,TGCGCCAGCAGCGCCTCGGCGGTCGAGCACGAGCAGTACTTC,CASSASAVEHEQYF
few,TRBV2,TRBJ2-7,TRBD2,TGTGCCAGCAGTGAAGCCGGACTAGCGGTTTACGAGCAGTACTTC,CASSEAGLAVYEQYF
once,TRBV28,TRBJ2-7,TRBD2,TGTGCCAGCAGTTTGTTGGATGTAGCGGGAGGTCCCCACGAGCAGTACTTC,CASSLLDVAGGPHEQYF
.,TRBV12-3/TRBV12-4,TRBJ2-1,.,TGTGCCAGCACCCCGGGCGAGGGGACAATCTTC,CASTPGEGTIF
.,TRBV30,TRBJ2-7,TRBD1,TGTGCCTGGGCTAACTCGGACAGGGGGCGCGAGCAGTACTTC,CAWANSDRGREQYF
.,TRBV10-3,TRBJ2-5,TRBD1,TGTGCCATCAGACAGGGGGCGGCGGGAGAAGAGACCCAGTACTTC,CAIRQGAAGEETQYF
.,TRBV27,TRBJ2-5,.,TGTGCCAGCAGTTTTCTGCCAGGGTTGGAGTCCCAGTACTTC,CASSFLPGLESQYF
.,TRBV2,TRBJ1-4,TRBD1,TGTGCCAGCAGTGAACGGACAGGCGGATCAACTAATGAAAAACTGTTTTTT,CASSERTGGSTNEKLFF
.,TRBV28,TRBJ2-7,.,TGTGCCAGCACTCCCGGGGGTTACGAGCAGTACTTC,CASTPGGYEQYF
.,TRBV27,TRBJ2-1,.,TGTGCCAGCAGTAATCACGGGGAGAGTGAGCAGTTCTTC,CASSNHGESEQFF
.,TRBV19,TRBJ1-3,.,TGTGCCAGTAGTGCCTTGGGGGCAGCTGGAAACACCATATATTTT,CASSALGAAGNTIYF
once,TRBV4-2,TRBJ1-1,TRBD1,TGTGCCAGCAGCGCGGGACAGGGACTCAACGTCAACACTGAAGCTTTCTTT,CASSAGQGLNVNTEAFF
.,TRBV2,TRBJ1-2,.,TGTGCCAGCAGTGTATCAGGGGCGGATGGCTACACCTTC,CASSVSGADGYTF
.,TRBV5-1,TRBJ2-7,TRBD2,TGCGCCAGCAGCTTGATGGCGGGAGGGGGGGCCTCCTACGAGCAGTACTTC,CASSLMAGGGASYEQYF
.,TRBV10-3,TRBJ1-1,.,TGTGCCATCACCGATGACAGTGAAGCTTTCTTT,CAITDDSEAFF
.,TRBV2,TRBJ2-7,.,TGTGCCGGAACACGGACACCTTCCAGCTCCTACGAGCAGTACTTC,CAGTRTPSSSYEQYF
.,TRBV11-3,TRBJ2-2,TRBD2,TGTGCCAGCAGCTGTATAAGCGGGGGGGCCGCCGGGGAGCTGTTTTTT,CASSCISGGAAGELFF
.,TRBV3-1/TRBV3-2,TRBJ1-1,.,TGTGCCAGCAGCCAAGGGTCAACAATGAACACTGAAGCTTTCTTT,CASSQGSTMNTEAFF
.,TRBV28,TRBJ1-6,TRBD1,TGTGCCAGCAGTTTATTCGGCAGGGGGCTCGGGAATTCACCCCTCCACTTT,CASSLFGRGLGNSPLHF
.,TRBV28,TRBJ2-3,TRBD1,TGTGCCAGTTTACCCACTCTAGGGACAGGCAGCACAGATACGCAGTATTTT,CASLPTLGTGSTDTQYF
.,TRBV2,TRBJ1-2,.,TGTGCCAGCATGGGCCGACCTACTCATGGCTACACCTTC,CASMGRPTHGYTF
.,TRBV27,TRBJ1-3,TRBD1,TGTGCCAGCAGGGGGACAGGGGGACGAAACACCATATATTTT,CASRGTGGRNTIYF
.,TRBV10-3,TRBJ2-5,TRBD2,TGTGCCATCAGGGGGACTTCGGGGGGTGTATGGGAGACCCAGTACTTC,CAIRGTSGGVWETQYF
.,TRBV6-5,TRBJ1-1,.,TGTGCCAGCAACGCGCTAGACCTAAGGAACACTGAAGCTTTCTTT,CASNALDLRNTEAFF
.,TRBV11-3,TRBJ2-5,TRBD2,TGTGCCAGCAGCTCAAGCGGGAGCCAAGAGACCCAGTACTTC,CASSSSGSQETQYF
.,TRBV24-1,TRBJ1-2,TRBD1,TGTGCCACCAGTGATTCCGGGACAGGGGGCTTAGTGGATGGCTACACCTTC,CATSDSGTGGLVDGYTF
few,TRBV24-1,TRBJ1-6,.,TGTGCCACCAGTGATTTGCCAGGGGTGGCCCACTTT,CATSDLPGVAHF
.,TRBV7-2,TRBJ2-5,.,TGTGCCAGCAGCTCCTCCCCGGGAGTCCAAGAGACCCAGTACTTC,CASSSSPGVQETQYF
once,TRBV7-6,TRBJ2-5,TRBD2,TGTGCCAGCAGCCCCGGGGGGAGACGGGAGACCCAGTACTTC,CASSPGGRRETQYF
.,TRBV7-9,TRBJ1-5,.,TGTGCCAGCAGCGCGGGATTGGGTCAGCCCCAGCATTTT,CASSAGLGQPQHF
.,TRBV6-5,TRBJ1-6,.,TGTGCCAGCAGCCCCGGACAGTTTAATTCACCCCTCCACTTT,CASSPGQFNSPLHF
.,TRBV5-1,TRBJ1-3,.,TGCGCCAGCAGCTTCGGTCCCTCTGGAAACACCATATATTTT,CASSFGPSGNTIYF
.,TRBV12-3/TRBV12-4,TRBJ1-5,.,TGTGCCAGCAGGGCAGGGCACAATCAGCCCCAGCATTTT,CASRAGHNQPQHF
.,TRBV11-1,TRBJ2-5,TRBD2,TGTGCCAGCAGCTCCATAGCGGGGGGGTTAGTAGAGACCCAGTACTTC,CASSSIAGGLVETQYF
.,TRBV29-1,TRBJ1-5,.,TGCAGCGTTGGGGGAGCTCATAATCAGCCCCAGCATTTT,CSVGGAHNQPQHF
.,TRBV19,TRBJ2-1,TRBD1,TGTGCCAGTCAGGGACAGGGGTATCAGAATGAGCAGTTCTTC,CASQGQGYQNEQFF
.,TRBV24-1,TRBJ2-5,.,TGTGCCACCAGTGCGTGGGGCGCAGTGGAGACCCAGTACTTC,CATSAWGAVETQYF
once,TRBV7-6,TRBJ1-2,TRBD1,TGTGCCAGCAGCTTACTCGGGACAGGGGGATGCTATGGCTACACCTTC,CASSLLGTGGCYGYTF
few,TRBV12-3/TRBV12-4,TRBJ1-1,.,TGTGCCAGCACATACAACCCCCCTGAAGCTTTCTTT,CASTYNPPEAFF
.,TRBV2,TRBJ2-7,TRBD2,TGTGCCAGCATTCTACTAGCGGGAGTGGGGTACGAGCAGTACTTC,CASILLAGVGYEQYF